The 8 T cell receptor beta chains below all came from one sample that was sequenced in a study of post-analysis software for immune sequencing data. Study findings and constraints: Elevated frequency relative to controls characterized about 5 TRBV segments in patients, TRBV5-6, TRBV5-1 and TRBV20-1 among them.

Their specific antigens are unknown. Included in the TCR beta cDNA libraries were unique molecular identifiers. TCRdb reanalysed the PCR reads using MiXCR and keeps one entry per CDR3 protein. The top ten hold roughly 0.54% of the sample, which has approximately 730,000 distinct CDR3 sequences, 30% seen once. Material for sequencing was blood. These TCRs come from a girl aged 5 to 17 with multiple sclerosis.

About this clonotype: Mismatch with germline at one junction end may stem from a read error. This chain joins TRBV5-6 and TRBJ2-5; the D gene is possibly TRBD1 (6 bases). CDR1 and CDR2 from the germline V gene are SGHDT and YYEEEE. This CDR3 has 13 residues. CDR3 nucleotide sequence: TGTGCCGGGAAGCGGACAGCCCAAGAGGCCCAGTACTTC. Protein product: CAGKRTAQEAQYF. The full variable domain, its missing parts supplied by reference TRBV5-6 and TRBJ2-5, is DAGVTQSPTHLIKTRGQQVTLRCSPKSGHDTVSWYQQALGQGPQFIFQYYEEEERQRGNFPDRFSGHQFPNYSSELNVNALLLGDSALYLCAGKRTAQEAQYFGPGTRLLVL.

The chain has TRBV28 and TRBJ2-3; D is possibly TRBD2 (6 bases). The V end lost 5 bases, the J end lost 3 bases, and 18 bases lay between the germline ends. This CDR3 contains 16 residues. The germline V gene encodes CDR1 MDHEN and CDR2 SYDVKM. CDR3 in amino acids: CASSVPEGGGTDTQYF. CDR3 sequence (DNA): TGTGCCAGCAGTGTCCCGGAGGGAGGAGGTACAGATACGCAGTATTTT.

The chain uses TRBV28 and TRBJ1-5, with TRBD1 matching 7 bases. The germline V gene has CDR1 MDHEN and CDR2 SYDVKM. This CDR3 has 15 amino acids. V was clipped by 7 bases and J by 1 base; unmatched bases: 7. CDR3 residues: CASTRGTESNQPQHF. The CDR3 DNA sequence: TGTGCCAGCACCCGCGGGACAGAGAGCAATCAGCCCCAGCATTTT. Combining the CDR3 with reference TRBV28 and TRBJ1-5 gives the whole variable domain DVKVTQSSRYLVKRTGEKVFLECVQDMDHENMFWYRQDPGLGLRLIYFSYDVKMKEKGDIPEGYSVSREKKERFSLILESASTNQTSMYLCASTRGTESNQPQHFGDGTRLSIL.

V gene TRBV7-9 combines with J gene TRBJ2-1; D remains ambiguous. The length of the CDR3 is 11 residues. Germline CDR1 reads SEHNR; CDR2 reads FQNEAQ (reference sequence). Written as DNA, the CDR3 is TGTGGGATTGACGGGCCCAATGAGCAGTTCTTC. Its translation is CGIDGPNEQFF. Full variable domain (outside the CDR3, taken from reference TRBV7-9 and TRBJ2-1): DTGVSQNPRHKITKRGQNVTFRCDPISEHNRLYWYRQTLGQGPEFLTYFQNEAQLEKSRLLSDRFSAERPKGSFSTLEIQRTEQGDSAMYLCGIDGPNEQFFGPGTRLTVL.

This clonotype has at least ten counts. The chain carries TRBV20-1 and TRBJ2-1; 8 positions agree with TRBD1. The V gene's germline CDR1 is DFQATT and CDR2 SNEGSKA (reference sequence). Trimming cost V 6 bases and J 15 bases; bases outside gene matches: 7. This CDR3 is 10 amino acids long. The CDR3 region is CSASLDRAFF. The DNA of the CDR3 is TGCAGTGCCTCTCTGGACAGGGCGTTCTTC.

This clonotype has just a few counts. The chain combines TRBV2 with TRBJ2-3, with no clear D. V lost 5 bases and J 4 bases, leaving 16 bases between the germline ends. The CDR3 has 15 residues. Looked up from germline, CDR1 is SNHLY and CDR2 is FYNNEI. This CDR3 is CASSQSTGLPDTQYF. For the CDR3, the DNA is TGTGCCAGCAGTCAAAGTACCGGGCTTCCAGATACGCAGTATTTT.

The chain employs TRBV5-5 and TRBJ1-6; 7 positions agree with TRBD1. The germline CDR1 and CDR2 sequences are SGHKS and YYEKEE (reference sequence). The trim removed 4 bases at V and 9 bases at J, leaving 7 bases unmatched. The CDR3 runs 14 residues. The CDR3 bases are TGTGCCAGCAGCCCCCGGGACAGCGGTTCACCCCTCCACTTT. Translating it yields CASSPRDSGSPLHF.

This chain joins TRBV20-1 and TRBJ2-5; 9 bases match TRBD2. With V trimmed by 3 bases and J by 3 bases, 5 bases remained unmatched. CDR1 and CDR2 (germline): DFQATT, SNEGSKA (reference sequence). This CDR3 spans 14 amino acids. The CDR3 reads CSASPLAGKETQYF. In DNA, the CDR3 is TGCAGTGCTAGCCCCCTAGCGGGGAAAGAGACCCAGTACTTC.